This is a list of T cell receptor beta chains from one sample in a study of blood T cell repertoires in COVID-19. TCRdb's copy holds only in-frame clones and misses some; the assay was immunoSEQ multiplex PCR. The table has about 110,000 clones, about 80% seen once. The sample comprised peripheral blood. These receptors were taken from a woman between 55 and 75 years old with acute or convalescent COVID-19. The conserved cysteine and the conserved F or W are not part of the CDR3 here. Some rows have no size entry. The others give once, few or many, or a class for an expanded clone.

abundance	v_gene	j_gene	CDR3aa
NA	TRBV19	TRBJ1-1	ASSIPGNRDQTF
NA	TRBV5-1	TRBJ1-2	ASSWGQGADGYT
NA	TRBV12-3/TRBV12-4	TRBJ1-5	ASSLQGGQPQH
NA	TRBV19	TRBJ1-1	ASSLRRGGNTEAF
NA	TRBV6-1	TRBJ1-4	ASSEAWLDSYEKLF
NA	TRBV7-2	TRBJ1-5	ASSLSAVSNQPQH
NA	TRBV20-1	TRBJ1-2	SVGGNYGYT
NA	TRBV5-6	TRBJ2-6	ASSEIGTGVRSGANVLT
NA	TRBV5-1	TRBJ2-1	ASSLGGGQANEQF
once	TRBV7-8	TRBJ1-2	ASSLDLGQANRYGYT
NA	TRBV5-8	TRBJ2-7	ASSLKTMRTYEQY
NA	TRBV5-6	TRBJ2-7	ASSLGSGQGDHEQY
NA	TRBV27	TRBJ2-3	ASSTTPRLAGYTDTQY
few	TRBV2	TRBJ1-1	ATTAGGAWGTEAF
NA	TRBV6-1	TRBJ1-1	ASSEYYSMNTEAF